This T cell receptor (beta chain) was documented in a study of cytomegalovirus exposure and HLA in healthy donors. Both 60 Vbeta primers and 13 Jbeta primers went into the PCR. Profiling relied on immunoSEQ multiplex PCR, and the TCRdb table lists in-frame clones only, not all of them. In the table there are under 200,000 clones, around 80% of which are singletons. Trimming cost V 7 bases and J 4 bases, with 19 bases left between them. Germline V lookup: CDR1 MDHEN, CDR2 SYDVKM. The CDR3 is 16 residues long. The rearrangement links TRBV28 to TRBJ2-2, with TRBD2 as a possible D gene (5 bases). The specimen sequenced was PBMCs. This TCR was sampled from a girl aged 5 to 17 in good health and CMV-seropositive. CDR3 loop: CASTPELGRPTGELFF. The CDR3 nucleotides are TGTGCCAGCACCCCAGAACTAGGCCGACCCACCGGGGAGCTGTTTTTT.